What follows describes a single T cell receptor beta chain. These data originate in a study of blood T cell repertoires in COVID-19. Study details: Italy, Spain and the United States were the sources of the convalescent and acute COVID-19 samples. PBMCs, B-cell-depleted T cells, or T cells provided the cDNA or gDNA that made up the material.

As handled by the study authors: The assay estimated nucleated cells by amplifying reference gene primers. TCRdb's copy holds only in-frame clones and misses some; the assay was immunoSEQ multiplex PCR. V, J and clone size derive from that table, while D and trimming were established from the DNA sequence. The repertoire holds around 68,000 clones, with about 87% as singletons. The sample consisted of peripheral blood. The TCR was taken from a human donor in a cohort sampled during active COVID-19.

CDR3 sequence: CAISDLTEGGYEQYF. The CDR3 DNA sequence: TGTGCCATCAGTGACCTTACGGAGGGCGGCTACGAGCAGTACTTC. The chain combines TRBV10-3 with TRBJ2-7; D is possibly TRBD2 (6 bases). V was clipped by 3 bases and J by 3 bases, with 15 bases between them. CDR1 is ENHRY, CDR2 SYGVKD, per germline. This CDR3 is 15 amino acids long.